This TCR beta chain was sequenced in a study of T cells in Graves' hyperthyroidism and ophthalmopathy. This clonotype was detected ten times or more. Researchers took RNA transcripts and amplified the TCR beta CDR3 regions from them. HTBI primers drove first-round RT-PCR of the TCR CDR3. A single record per CDR3 protein comes from TCRdb applying MiXCR to the multiplex PCR reads. The table has a few hundred thousand distinct CDR3 sequences, less than 25% seen once; the top ten hold around 27%. Each diagnosis drew on symptoms, thyroxine, TRAb, thyroid ultrasound and orbital computed tomography findings. Trimming cost V 4 bases and J 3 bases, with 12 bases left between them. The CDR3 runs to 14 residues. Germline assignment: CDR1 MNHNS and CDR2 SASEGT.

The gene calls are TRBV6-1 and TRBJ2-5; maybe TRBD2 (5 bases). This sequence was found in a man in his late teens or twenties with Graves' hyperthyroidism. The material sequenced was blood. The CDR3 reads CASSALPGEETQYF. The CDR3 coding sequence is TGTGCCAGCAGTGCGCTCCCCGGGGAAGAGACCCAGTACTTC.